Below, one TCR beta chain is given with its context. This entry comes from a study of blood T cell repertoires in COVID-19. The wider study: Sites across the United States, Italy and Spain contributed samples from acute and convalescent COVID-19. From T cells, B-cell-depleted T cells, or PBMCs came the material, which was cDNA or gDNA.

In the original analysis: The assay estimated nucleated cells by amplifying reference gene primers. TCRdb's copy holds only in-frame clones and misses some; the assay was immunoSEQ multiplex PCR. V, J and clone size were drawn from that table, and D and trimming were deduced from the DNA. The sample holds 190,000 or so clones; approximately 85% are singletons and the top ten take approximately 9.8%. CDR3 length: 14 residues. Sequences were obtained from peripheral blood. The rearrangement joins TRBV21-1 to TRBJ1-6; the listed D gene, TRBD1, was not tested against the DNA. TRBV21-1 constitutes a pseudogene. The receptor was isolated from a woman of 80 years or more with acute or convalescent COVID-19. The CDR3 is CASSQGPRNSPLHF. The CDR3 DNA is TGTGCCAGCAGCCAGGGCCCTAGAAATTCACCCCTCCACTTT.